Below are 16 T cell receptor beta chains sequenced from a single sample in a study of Ad26.COV2.S vaccination and SARS-CoV-2 variants. As to treatment: some 20 received Ad26.COV2.S at low or high dose, single or two shots; about 5 received placebo; per-sample allocation not given. Collection of samples fell on day 63 after the first vaccine or placebo injection. The assay was immunoSEQ multiplex PCR, and TCRdb's table has in-frame clones only and misses some. The sample lists approximately 410,000 clones; roughly 90% were seen once. This material consisted of peripheral blood, taken in a trial of Ad26.COV2.S vaccine versus placebo. These TCRs come from a person between 18 and 65 years old who received the Ad26.COV2.S COVID-19 vaccine or a placebo.

CDR3 region: CASSESRTAYSYEQYF. For the CDR3, the DNA is TGTGCCAGCAGTGAATCCCGGACAGCATACTCCTACGAGCAGTACTTC. V gene TRBV25-1 combines with J gene TRBJ2-7, with a weak D call TRBD1 (6 bases). CDR1 and CDR2 from the germline V gene are MGHDK and SYGVNS. CDR3 length equals 16 residues. V gave up 1 base and J gave up 0 bases, with 13 bases separating them.

CDR3 sequence: CASSESRAGGRETQYF. CDR3 bases: TGCGCCAGCAGTGAGAGTCGGGCAGGGGGCCGGGAGACCCAGTACTTC. The genes are TRBV10-1 and TRBJ2-5; 8 nucleotides align to TRBD1. This CDR3 is 16 amino acids long. CDR1 WNHNN and CDR2 SYGVQD come from the germline V gene (reference sequence). J gave up 5 bases and V 2 bases, and 10 bases lay outside the gene matches.

J is TRBJ1-3 and V is TRBV7-8; unclear D gene. V gave up 4 bases and J gave up 0 bases, with 13 bases separating them. The germline gives CDR1 SGHVS, CDR2 FQNEAQ. The length of the CDR3 is 16 residues. The CDR3 DNA sequence: TGTGCCAGCAGCTCAAGAGACGCTCGCTCTGGAAACACCATATATTTT. This codes for CASSSRDARSGNTIYF.

The chain couples TRBV18 to TRBJ2-1, with D tentatively TRBD2 (5 bases). V gave up 0 bases and J gave up 6 bases, with 9 bases separating them. The CDR3 extends over 14 amino acids. CDR1 and CDR2 (germline): KGHSH, LQKENI. CDR3 sequence (DNA): TGTGCCAGCTCACCACCAACAGAGGGCAATGAGCAGTTCTTC. This gives the protein CASSPPTEGNEQFF.

The chain is built from TRBV6-5 and TRBJ1-1; 9 bases are a match to TRBD1. V gave up 6 bases and J gave up 4 bases; unmatched junction bases: 6. This CDR3 spans 14 amino acids. CDR1 is MNHEY, CDR2 SVGAGI, per germline. CDR3 sequence reads: CASRTGGAVTEAFF. In DNA, the CDR3 is TGTGCCAGCAGGACAGGGGGAGCGGTCACTGAAGCTTTCTTT.

Here the CDR3 reads CASSSRDRGFHEQYF. The CDR3 DNA follows: TGTGCCAGCAGCTCCCGGGACAGGGGGTTTCACGAGCAGTACTTC. This chain links TRBV7-9 with TRBJ2-7; 11 bases are a match to TRBD1. The J segment lost 5 bases and the V segment lost 4 bases, leaving 7 bases of the junction unmatched. Germline assignment: CDR1 SEHNR and CDR2 FQNEAQ (reference sequence). The CDR3 contains 15 residues.

V is TRBV7-2 and J is TRBJ1-2, with D maybe TRBD1 (6 bases). With 6 bases removed from V and 2 bases from J, the gap between germline ends came to 22 bases. Per the germline V gene, CDR1 is SGHTA and CDR2 is FQGNSA. The CDR3 consists of 17 residues. The CDR3 DNA follows: TGTGCCAGCAGAAAGTTGCGAACGGGACATACGAACTATGGCTACACCTTC. Translated: CASRKLRTGHTNYGYTF.

The J gene is TRBJ1-3, the V gene TRBV11-3; D remains ambiguous. Germline V gene lookup returns CDR1 SGHNT and CDR2 YENEEA. This CDR3 comprises 15 residues. Trimming stripped 0 bases from V and 2 bases from J, with 8 bases between. This CDR3 reads CASSLDPSAGNTIYF. For the CDR3, the DNA is TGTGCCAGCAGCTTAGATCCCTCAGCTGGAAACACCATATATTTT.

The sample holds a few counts of this clone. The chain recombines TRBV19 with TRBJ1-5; TRBD1 is a possible D gene (5 bases). Trimming shortened V by 7 bases and J by 0 bases, and 22 bases separated the two germline ends. This CDR3 is built from 18 residues. Germline CDR1 and CDR2: LNHDA and SQIVND (reference sequence). The CDR3 DNA reads as TGTGCCAGTACCCCAGGCGGCAGGGCATGGGGTAGCAATCAGCCCCAGCATTTT. Translation: CASTPGGRAWGSNQPQHF.

This clone has only one observation. The chain joins TRBV4-1 to TRBJ2-3, with 8 bases lining up with TRBD2. CDR3 length: 17 amino acids. V dropped 2 bases and J dropped 2; count of bases not matched to a gene: 9. The germline V gene encodes CDR1 MGHRA and CDR2 YSYEKL. CDR3 sequence: CASSQFGSGEYTDTQYF. CDR3 DNA: TGCGCCAGCAGCCAATTTGGTAGCGGGGAGTACACAGATACGCAGTATTTT.

This chain connects TRBV18 to TRBJ1-1; weak D call: TRBD1 (6 bases). CDR1 KGHSH and CDR2 LQKENI come from the germline V gene. This CDR3 is built from 15 residues. The V end was cut by 2 bases, the J end by 5 bases, with 15 bases between. CDR3 in amino acids: CASSPKTGSGTEAFF. Here the CDR3 DNA reads TGTGCCAGCTCACCAAAGACAGGTTCGGGAACTGAAGCTTTCTTT.

The rearrangement joins TRBV6-2 or TRBV6-3 to TRBJ2-3; D not certain. Germline CDR1 and CDR2: MNHEY and SVGEGT. Between the trimmed V and J ends, which lost 6 bases and 0 bases, there was a span of 13 bases. CDR3 length: 15 amino acids. The CDR3 loop reads CASSPWPSSTDTQYF. CDR3 nucleotide sequence: TGTGCCAGCAGCCCATGGCCGAGTAGCACAGATACGCAGTATTTT.

The chain is built from TRBV27 and TRBJ2-1, with no clear D. This CDR3 has 17 amino acids. The V end lost 5 bases, the J end lost 0 bases, and 17 bases lay between the germline ends. The germline gives CDR1 MNHEY, CDR2 SMNVEV (reference sequence). CDR3 DNA sequence: TGTGCCAGCAGTCTCACCATCCCAGCCAGCTCCTACAATGAGCAGTTCTTC. It encodes CASSLTIPASSYNEQFF.

The chain is built from TRBV5-1 and TRBJ2-1, with TRBD2 matching 9 bases. Per germline, CDR1 SGHRS and CDR2 YFSETQ. After removal of 1 base from V and 6 bases from J, the junction contained 8 bases not matched to a gene. The CDR3 sequence is 16 residues long. CDR3 loop: CASSLLAGGASNEQFF. DNA of the CDR3: TGCGCCAGCAGCTTGCTTGCGGGGGGGGCCTCCAATGAGCAGTTCTTC. The full variable domain, in which reference TRBV5-1 and TRBJ2-1 provide the parts outside the CDR3, is KAGVTQTPRYLIKTRGQQVTLSCSPISGHRSVSWYQQTPGQGLQFLFEYFSETQRNKGNFPGRFSGRQFSNSRSEMNVSTLELGDSALYLCASSLLAGGASNEQFFGPGTRLTVL.

The V call is TRBV5-4, the J call TRBJ1-1; weak D call: TRBD1 (6 bases). The CDR3 loop spans 16 amino acids. The V end lost 4 bases, the J end lost 3 bases, and 19 bases lay between the germline ends. CDR1 SGHNT and CDR2 YYREEE come from the germline V gene (reference sequence). The CDR3 region is CASSPQGGLRDTEAFF. CDR3 in DNA: TGTGCCAGCAGCCCCCAAGGGGGGCTGAGGGACACTGAAGCTTTCTTT.

This clone showed up just once. V is TRBV6-5 and J is TRBJ1-5; D not certain. This CDR3 region has 11 residues. V was cut by 11 bases and J by 9 bases, with 14 bases left in between. CDR1 is MNHEY, CDR2 SVGAGI, per germline. The CDR3 spells CAAGSDWPQHF. The CDR3 DNA reads as TGTGCCGCAGGCTCCGACTGGCCCCAGCATTTT.